What follows are 32 T cell receptor beta chains derived from one specimen sequenced in a study of blood T cell repertoires in COVID-19. Profiled with immunoSEQ multiplex PCR; TCRdb holds only in-frame clones, not every one. The sample comprises tens of thousands of clones, roughly 80% of which are singletons, and less than 20% rests with the top ten. The source material was peripheral blood. The source is a woman at least 80 years old with acute or convalescent COVID-19.

The chain combines TRBV30 with TRBJ1-6; D might be TRBD1 (5 bases). The CDR3 runs 15 residues. In germline, CDR1 is GTSNPN, CDR2 SVGIG (reference sequence). The V and J ends lost 7 bases and 10 bases respectively, with 23 bases between them. The CDR3 sequence: CAFEPGAGPGSPLHF. Here the CDR3 DNA reads TGTGCCTTCGAACCCGGGGCGGGACCAGGGTCACCCCTCCACTTT.

The chain couples TRBV5-4 to TRBJ1-4; D gene unclear. Looked up from germline, CDR1 is SGHNT and CDR2 is YYREEE (reference sequence). V lost 0 bases, J lost 4 bases, and 13 bases lay in between. This CDR3 comprises 16 residues. CDR3 protein: CASSLGGGLLNEKLFF. The CDR3 DNA reads TGTGCCAGCAGCTTGGGTGGTGGACTTCTTAATGAAAAACTGTTTTTT.

The chain is built from TRBV28 and TRBJ1-3; 7 positions agree with TRBD1. Germline V gene lookup returns CDR1 MDHEN and CDR2 SYDVKM. V was pared by 6 bases and J by 0 bases, with 2 bases of the junction left unmatched. The CDR3 extends over 14 amino acids. DNA of the CDR3: TGTGCCAGCAGCCGGACAGGCTCTGGAAACACCATATATTTT. The encoded protein is CASSRTGSGNTIYF.

The chain employs TRBV9 and TRBJ1-6, with D possibly matching TRBD1 (6 bases). V was clipped by 7 bases and J by 8 bases, with 16 bases between them. This CDR3 is built from 14 residues. Looked up from germline, CDR1 is SGDLS and CDR2 is YYNGEE. This CDR3 is CASSLTGLDSPLHF. The CDR3 DNA follows: TGTGCCAGCTCCCTAACAGGGTTGGATTCACCCCTCCACTTT.

The V gene is TRBV19, the J gene TRBJ1-5, with 10 bases that match TRBD1. V shed 4 bases and J 0 bases; nucleotides not matched to a gene: 6. This CDR3 region has 17 residues. From germline, CDR1 is LNHDA and CDR2 SQIVND (reference sequence). The CDR3 sequence is CASSTTGGGGSNQPQHF. The DNA for the CDR3 is TGTGCCAGTAGTACGACAGGGGGCGGGGGTAGCAATCAGCCCCAGCATTTT.

The chain uses TRBV29-1 and TRBJ2-1, with D maybe TRBD1 (6 bases). V was pared by 6 bases and J by 0 bases, with 12 bases between. The CDR3 runs 14 residues. Germline values: CDR1 SQVTM, CDR2 ANQGSEA. CDR3 sequence reads: CSVDRSSSYNEQFF. For the CDR3, the DNA is TGCAGCGTAGACAGGTCAAGCTCCTACAATGAGCAGTTCTTC.

The genes are TRBV5-6 and TRBJ1-1; 11 nucleotides match TRBD1. Germline-derived CDR1 and CDR2 are SGHDT and YYEEEE. V dropped 4 bases and J dropped 5; count of bases not matched to a gene: 7. The CDR3 covers 15 residues. CDR3 DNA sequence: TGTGCCAGCAGCGAAACCGGGACAGGGGGGACTGAAGCTTTCTTT. This gives the protein CASSETGTGGTEAFF.

The chain joins TRBV29-1 to TRBJ2-1, with TRBD2 identical over 8 bases. Germline V gives CDR1 SQVTM, CDR2 ANQGSEA. The ends lost 5 bases at V and 7 bases at J; junction bases unmatched: 4. This CDR3 spans 12 amino acids. CDR3 loop: CSVSRGGNEQFF. As DNA, the CDR3 is TGCAGCGTTTCCCGGGGGGGGAATGAGCAGTTCTTC.

V and J are TRBV3-1 (or the pseudogene TRBV3-2) and TRBJ1-5, with no clear D. Germline CDR1 LGHDT, CDR2 YNNKEL (reference sequence). This CDR3 comprises 15 residues. Trimming took 4 bases from V and 6 from J, leaving 16 bases between them. DNA of the CDR3: TGTGCCAGCAGCCCCCGTGGCGGGTTAGGTCAGCCCCAGCATTTT. Amino acids: CASSPRGGLGQPQHF.

This clone was counted a few times. The V call is TRBV2, the J call TRBJ1-5, with 7 bases lining up with TRBD1. The CDR3 is made up of 14 amino acids. The germline V gene has CDR1 SNHLY and CDR2 FYNNEI. With V trimmed by 6 bases and J by 5 bases, 7 bases remained unmatched. In nucleotides, the CDR3 is TGTGCCAGCAGCGAAAGGGGGCTGGATCAGCCCCAGCATTTT. It encodes CASSERGLDQPQHF.

In its sample, this clone was seen once. The chain recombines TRBV6-4 with TRBJ1-1; the match to TRBD1 covers 9 bases. Losses at the gene ends were 0 bases for V and 9 bases for J; bases not matched to a gene: 8. The CDR3 is 15 amino acids. The germline V gene has CDR1 MRHNA and CDR2 SNTAGT. The CDR3 nucleotides are TGTGCCAGCAGTGACTCGACAGGGGGAAAACAAAAAGCTTTCTTT. Protein: CASSDSTGGKQKAFF.

The chain joins TRBV19 to TRBJ1-2, with 9 bases fitting TRBD1. Germline V gene lookup returns CDR1 LNHDA and CDR2 SQIVND (reference sequence). This CDR3 is built from 16 residues. V lost 3 bases to trimming and J lost 6 bases; unmatched junction nucleotides: 11. CDR3 in amino acids: CASSMIGAQGADGYTF. The CDR3 DNA follows: TGTGCCAGTAGTATGATTGGGGCACAGGGGGCCGATGGCTACACCTTC.

The chain uses TRBV7-2 and TRBJ2-5; unclear D gene. The CDR3 runs to 12 residues. The germline V and J ends were trimmed by 4 bases and 4 bases, with 7 bases remaining between them. CDR1 is SGHTA, CDR2 FQGNSA, per germline. Here the CDR3 reads CASSSYRETQYF. The CDR3 bases are TGTGCCAGCAGCTCATATAGAGAGACCCAGTACTTC.

The rearrangement uses TRBV4-2 and TRBJ1-3, with 8 positions matching TRBD1. V gave up 2 bases and J gave up 0 bases; unmatched junction bases: 3. Germline V gene sequence: CDR1 LGHNA, CDR2 YNFKEQ. The CDR3 contains 16 residues. As DNA, the CDR3 is TGTGCCAGCAGCCAACATACAGGGGGCTCTGGAAACACCATATATTTT. Translating gives CASSQHTGGSGNTIYF.

This sequence joins TRBV27 and TRBJ2-7; 9 bases fit TRBD2. Germline V gene lookup returns CDR1 MNHEY and CDR2 SMNVEV (reference sequence). Losses at the gene ends were 2 bases for V and 4 bases for J; bases not matched to a gene: 6. CDR3 length: 15 residues. Here the CDR3 DNA reads TGTGCCAGCAGTTTACAGTCTAGCGGGGAATACGAGCAGTACTTC. Its translation: CASSLQSSGEYEQYF.

The genes are TRBV19 and TRBJ1-1; 9 bases are shared with TRBD1. The junction had 5 bases not matched to a gene; V was cut back by 3 bases and J by 3 bases. Germline lookup yields CDR1 LNHDA and CDR2 SQIVND (reference sequence). The CDR3 totals 15 residues. CDR3 in amino acids: CASSMNRGHHTEAFF. DNA for the CDR3: TGTGCCAGTAGTATGAACAGGGGGCACCACACTGAAGCTTTCTTT. The entire variable domain, with the rest obtained from reference TRBV19 and TRBJ1-1, is as follows: DGGITQSPKYLFRKEGQNVTLSCEQNLNHDAMYWYRQDPGQGLRLIYYSQIVNDFQKGDIAEGYSVSREKKESFPLTVTSAQKNPTAFYLCASSMNRGHHTEAFFGQGTRLTVV.

The rearrangement uses TRBV3-1 (or the pseudogene TRBV3-2) and TRBJ2-3; 8 positions agree with TRBD2. V shed 2 bases and J 6 bases; nucleotides not matched to a gene: 10. Germline V CDR1 and CDR2: LGHDT, YNNKEL (reference sequence). This CDR3 contains 16 residues. CDR3 nucleotides: TGTGCCAGCAGCCAAACGGGACTAGGCTACGAGGATACGCAGTATTTT. Encoded protein: CASSQTGLGYEDTQYF.

The J gene is TRBJ2-2, the V gene TRBV9; TRBD1 agrees at 9 bases. With 3 bases clipped from V and 6 bases from J, the junction kept 9 bases outside the gene matches. CDR3 length: 16 residues. Germline-derived CDR1 and CDR2 are SGDLS and YYNGEE. The CDR3 protein is CASSAVGQGFAGELFF. The DNA of the CDR3 is TGTGCCAGCAGCGCTGTGGGACAGGGTTTTGCCGGGGAGCTGTTTTTT.

The genes are TRBV27 and TRBJ2-3; the D gene is possibly TRBD1 (5 bases). The germline V gene encodes CDR1 MNHEY and CDR2 SMNVEV (reference sequence). The V and J ends lost 6 bases and 2 bases respectively, with 15 bases between them. There are 15 residues in the CDR3. Written as DNA, the CDR3 is TGTGCCAGCAGGCAGGGAACCACTTTCACAGATACGCAGTATTTT. Its translation: CASRQGTTFTDTQYF.

To note about this clone: Germline is not matched at one junction end, which may reflect a read error. J is TRBJ2-5 and V is TRBV27, with 9 bases fitting TRBD2. The CDR3 loop spans 15 amino acids. CDR1 MNHEY and CDR2 SMNVEV come from the germline V gene (reference sequence). The DNA of the CDR3 is TGTGCCAGCAGTGCCTCTAGCGGGGCGGGGGGTGCCCACTACTTC. Its protein is CASSASSGAGGAHYF.

A single count supports this clone. This chain connects TRBV11-2 to TRBJ1-2; the match to TRBD1 covers 11 bases. The CDR3 runs to 18 residues. Losses at the gene ends were 4 bases for V and 0 bases for J; bases not matched to a gene: 10. Germline V gene sequence: CDR1 SGHAT, CDR2 FQNNGV. The CDR3 spells CASSYSRTGGISNYGYTF. The CDR3, as DNA: TGTGCCAGCAGCTACTCTCGGACAGGGGGCATTTCTAACTATGGCTACACCTTC.

The chain recombines TRBV7-9 with TRBJ1-4; no reliable D call. The V gene's germline CDR1 is SEHNR and CDR2 FQNEAQ (reference sequence). CDR3 length: 16 amino acids. V was trimmed by 6 bases and J by 7 bases, leaving 21 bases between them. The CDR3 spells CASSSHYGFQAEKLFF. The CDR3 bases are TGTGCCAGCAGTTCACATTACGGATTTCAGGCTGAAAAACTGTTTTTT.

A single count supports this clone. The V gene is TRBV6-6, the J gene TRBJ1-1; tentatively, D is TRBD1 (5 bases). The germline V gene encodes CDR1 MNHNY and CDR2 SVGAGI (reference sequence). The CDR3 is made up of 14 amino acids. V was clipped by 11 bases and J by 0 bases, with 16 bases between them. DNA for the CDR3: TGTGCCTCACTCCGGGCAGGGTTGAACACTGAAGCTTTCTTT. Protein: CASLRAGLNTEAFF.

The V and J genes are TRBV12-3 or TRBV12-4 and TRBJ1-4, with 7 bases fitting TRBD1. V trimming: 4 bases; J trimming: 17 bases; junction bases outside the gene matches: 10. This CDR3 contains 12 residues. CDR3 in amino acids: CASSSTGADSFF. CDR3 coding DNA: TGTGCCAGCAGTTCTACAGGGGCCGATTCTTTTTTT.

V and J are TRBV18 and TRBJ2-1; D gene uncertain. V was shortened by 2 bases and J by 2 bases, with 10 bases between the two germline ends. CDR3 length equals 15 residues. Germline lookup yields CDR1 KGHSH and CDR2 LQKENI. For the CDR3, the DNA is TGTGCCAGCTCACCAATTCAGGTTGCCTACAATGAGCAGTTCTTC. Translated: CASSPIQVAYNEQFF.

The chain links TRBV5-5 to TRBJ2-7, with TRBD2 identical over 7 bases. This CDR3 spans 15 amino acids. With V trimmed by 3 bases and J by 3 bases, 9 bases remained unmatched. The germline V gene encodes CDR1 SGHKS and CDR2 YYEKEE (reference sequence). The CDR3 loop reads CASSSPWGGDYEQYF. The CDR3 DNA follows: TGTGCCAGCAGCTCGCCGTGGGGAGGGGACTACGAGCAGTACTTC.

A single count supports this clone. The V and J genes are TRBV11-3 and TRBJ2-5; 13 bases align to TRBD2. Germline CDR1 is SGHNT and CDR2 is YENEEA. V shed 5 bases and J 2 bases; nucleotides not matched to a gene: 8. The CDR3 spans 17 residues. CDR3 loop: CASSVQRLAGGQETQYF. In nucleotides, the CDR3 is TGTGCCAGCAGCGTACAGAGACTAGCGGGGGGACAAGAGACCCAGTACTTC. The complete variable domain, with remaining parts taken from reference TRBV11-3 and TRBJ2-5, reads EAGVVQSPRYKIIEKKQPVAFWCNPISGHNTLYWYLQNLGQGPELLIRYENEEAVDDSQLPKDRFSAERLKGVDSTLKIQPAELGDSAVYLCASSVQRLAGGQETQYFGPGTRLLVL.

This chain connects TRBV3-1 (or the pseudogene TRBV3-2) to TRBJ1-2, with a weak D call TRBD1 (6 bases). Germline loops: CDR1 LGHDT, CDR2 YNNKEL (reference sequence). V lost 3 bases and J lost 10, with 18 bases in between. This CDR3 has 14 residues. This CDR3 reads CASSHGGQGKPYTF. The CDR3 coding sequence is TGTGCCAGCAGCCACGGGGGGCAGGGAAAACCCTACACCTTC.

This clone was recorded only once. The chain links TRBV24-1 to TRBJ1-2; 7 bases fit TRBD1. CDR3 length: 15 residues. Germline loops: CDR1 KGHDR, CDR2 SFDVKD. With 2 bases clipped from V and 1 base from J, the junction kept 3 bases outside the gene matches. This chain's CDR3 is CATSDSRDSNYGYTF. DNA for the CDR3: TGTGCCACCAGTGATTCCCGGGACAGTAACTATGGCTACACCTTC.

This clone was recorded only once. This chain connects TRBV7-2 to TRBJ1-3; weak D call: TRBD1 (5 bases). The V gene lost 2 bases and the J gene lost 0 bases, with 20 bases spanning the gap. The CDR3 consists of 19 residues. The germline V gene has CDR1 SGHTA and CDR2 FQGNSA. Written as DNA, the CDR3 is TGTGCCAGCAGCTTACGTTTGGGGGGTAAAACGGACTCTGGAAACACCATATATTTT. Protein sequence: CASSLRLGGKTDSGNTIYF.

V is TRBV6-5 and J is TRBJ1-2; 8 bases line up with TRBD1. The CDR3 sequence is 14 residues long. Unmatched junction bases numbered 5, after V lost 6 bases and J lost 2 bases. The V gene's germline CDR1 is MNHEY and CDR2 SVGAGI. The CDR3, as DNA: TGTGCCAGCAGGCCTGGGACAGGCAACTATGGCTACACCTTC. It yields the protein CASRPGTGNYGYTF.

The J gene is TRBJ1-2, the V gene TRBV2; 7 nucleotides align to TRBD1. This CDR3 has 14 residues. Trimming at V came to 4 bases and at J to 4 bases, leaving 6 bases not matched to a gene. From germline, CDR1 is SNHLY and CDR2 FYNNEI. In nucleotides, the CDR3 is TGTGCCAGCAGTGGGGGACAGCGATCCTATGGCTACACCTTC. This codes for CASSGGQRSYGYTF.